Presented here are 9 T cell receptor beta chains from one specimen sequenced in a study of T cell responses to AZD1222 COVID-19 vaccine. Profiled with immunoSEQ multiplex PCR; TCRdb holds only in-frame clones, not every one. The data hold more than 100,000 clones, with about nine tenths observed a single time. The material sequenced was peripheral blood, taken on day 0 of AZD1222 vaccination. The receptors were sampled from an adult in good health.

V is TRBV6-5 and J is TRBJ2-7, with D possibly called TRBD1 or TRBD2 (5 bases each). Per germline, CDR1 MNHEY and CDR2 SVGAGI. The V gene lost 7 bases and the J gene lost 3 bases, with 19 bases spanning the gap. This CDR3 contains 15 residues. The CDR3 nucleotides are TGTGCCAGCAAGCCCCGGGACCGAAAGAACTACGAGCAGTACTTC. It translates to CASKPRDRKNYEQYF.

This chain links TRBV9 with TRBJ1-6; D is perhaps TRBD1 (6 bases). This CDR3 contains 14 residues. CDR1 and CDR2 (germline): SGDLS, YYNGEE. The V end was cut by 4 bases, the J end by 9 bases, with 14 bases between. The CDR3 DNA follows: TGTGCCAGCAGCACCGGACAGAGGGGTTCACCCCTCCACTTT. Translation: CASSTGQRGSPLHF.

This clone was recorded only once. J is TRBJ1-1 and V is TRBV4-2; D possibly corresponds to TRBD1 (6 bases). Germline V gene lookup returns CDR1 LGHNA and CDR2 YNFKEQ. The V gene lost 3 bases and the J gene lost 5 bases, with 19 bases spanning the gap. The CDR3 runs 16 residues. The chain's CDR3 is CASSQKQGLGSTEAFF. The DNA for the CDR3 is TGTGCCAGCAGCCAGAAACAGGGCTTAGGAAGTACTGAAGCTTTCTTT.

This chain connects TRBV13 to TRBJ1-4; D gene unclear. Germline CDR1 reads PRHDT; CDR2 reads FYEKMQ (reference sequence). The V and J ends lost 5 bases and 7 bases respectively, with 11 bases between them. The CDR3 covers 13 residues. The DNA for the CDR3 is TGTGCCAGCAGCCTACCGGGCGCTGAAAAACTGTTTTTT. Its protein is CASSLPGAEKLFF.

The rearrangement joins TRBV18 to TRBJ1-5; TRBD1 might be the D (6 bases). Germline assignment: CDR1 KGHSH and CDR2 LQKENI. The CDR3 runs to 16 residues. The V end lost 3 bases, the J end lost 2 bases, and 14 bases lay between the germline ends. The CDR3 spells CASSPPGARGNQPQHF. The CDR3 region has the DNA TGTGCCAGCTCACCTCCAGGGGCTAGGGGCAATCAGCCCCAGCATTTT.

The genes are TRBV7-9 and TRBJ1-2; 9 bases are shared with TRBD1. V was pared by 6 bases and J by 4 bases, with 6 bases of the junction left unmatched. The CDR3 consists of 14 residues. CDR1 and CDR2 from the germline V gene are SEHNR and FQNEAQ (reference sequence). The CDR3 sequence: CASRPTGGGYGYTF. In DNA form, the CDR3 reads TGTGCCAGCAGGCCAACAGGGGGCGGCTATGGCTACACCTTC.

The CDR3 region is CASSLGGGSTNQPQHF. The CDR3 region has the DNA TGTGCCAGCAGCTTGGGCGGAGGCAGCACCAATCAGCCCCAGCATTTT. V gene TRBV5-5 combines with J gene TRBJ1-5; D uncertain. This CDR3 comprises 16 residues. The germline V and J ends were trimmed by 0 bases and 3 bases, with 13 bases remaining between them. The germline V gene encodes CDR1 SGHKS and CDR2 YYEKEE (reference sequence).

The sample holds one count of this clone. The chain is built from TRBV5-1 and TRBJ2-7, with 7 nucleotides matching TRBD1. The germline V gene has CDR1 SGHRS and CDR2 YFSETQ. The CDR3 is 12 amino acids. V trimming: 2 bases; J trimming: 6 bases; junction bases outside the gene matches: 2. The CDR3 bases are TGCGCCAGCAGCTTACCAGGGGGCGAGCAGTACTTC. Translating gives CASSLPGGEQYF.

As DNA, the CDR3 is TGTGCCAGCAGCGTAGCTTCAGGGGATACGCAGTATTTT. Translating gives CASSVASGDTQYF. The gene calls are TRBV9 and TRBJ2-3; possible D gene TRBD1, 5 bases. Germline CDR1 and CDR2: SGDLS and YYNGEE. This CDR3 is 13 amino acids long. V lost 0 bases and J 6 bases, leaving 8 bases between the germline ends. The whole variable domain, remainder taken from reference TRBV9 and TRBJ2-3, is DSGVTQTPKHLITATGQRVTLRCSPRSGDLSVYWYQQSLDQGLQFLIQYYNGEERAKGNILERFSAQQFPDLHSELNLSSLELGDSALYFCASSVASGDTQYFGPGTRLTVL.